Listed here is a single T cell receptor (beta chain). The antigen is unknown. These data are taken from a study of CD8 T cells in ankylosing spondylitis. Study findings and constraints: Matched synovial fluid from ankylosing spondylitis patients was reported to be enriched for disease-linked clones. Reports of some motif variants in reactive arthritis synovial fluid and blood predate this one. What seemed typical of ankylosing spondylitis blood was a TCR beta motif built from roughly eight highly homologous variants.

Library preparation for TCR beta used quantitative 5'-RACE with molecular barcodes. A single record per CDR3 protein comes from TCRdb applying MiXCR to the 5' RACE reads. The repertoire has around 220,000 distinct CDR3 sequences, around 17% of them found once; the top ten carry 42%. Germline CDR1 reads SEHNR; CDR2 reads FQNEAQ (reference sequence). CDR3 size: 14 residues. V was clipped by 3 bases and J by 10 bases; unmatched bases: 4. This sequence originates from a male donor with ankylosing spondylitis. The V and J genes are TRBV7-9 and TRBJ1-6; 9 bases map to TRBD1. The sequenced sample consisted of blood, either unsorted or a sorted T cell fraction (not recorded which). Written as DNA, the CDR3 is TGTGCCAGCAGCTTTCCTACAGGGGGCTCACCCCTCCACTTT. This encodes CASSFPTGGSPLHF.